This TCR beta chain was documented in a study of OX40 agonist ivuxolimab in advanced cancers. Whole-study results and caveats: What antigens the expanded peripheral T cells recognized was never established.

As for this clone: Its cognate antigen is unknown.

Trimming removed 10 bases at V and 2 bases at J, with 12 bases between. The germline V gene has CDR1 MNHNS and CDR2 SASEGT. The CDR3 totals 13 residues. Libraries were prepared by immunoSEQ multiplex PCR; TCRdb keeps only in-frame clonotypes and omits some of them. The repertoire includes tens of thousands of clones, approximately 89% of them detected once, and approximately 11% sits in the top ten. This TCR was recovered from an adult with an advanced solid tumor such as melanoma, head and neck, liver or kidney cancer. This material consisted of CD4+ or CD8+ T cells sorted from blood, taken in a trial of the OX40 agonist ivuxolimab. This chain uses TRBV6-1 with TRBJ1-5; no definite D call. CDR3: CATGVGGNQPQHF. CDR3 in DNA: TGTGCCACAGGAGTCGGGGGCAATCAGCCCCAGCATTTT.